This T cell receptor (beta chain) was identified in a study of T cells in Graves' hyperthyroidism and ophthalmopathy. Study-level findings and limits: For ophthalmopathy, model prediction preceded onset by a median around six months. Among thyroid clonotypes expanded above 0.001, most also appeared in blood.

A remark on this clonotype: The antigen is undetermined.

Per germline, CDR1 SGHRS and CDR2 YFSETQ. This CDR3 region has 14 residues. J lost 5 bases, V lost 6 bases, and 7 bases had no gene match. The investigators amplified TCR beta CDR3 regions from RNA transcripts. When the TCR CDR3 underwent first-round RT-PCR, the HTBI primer set was used. Via MiXCR, TCRdb re-called the multiplex PCR reads, giving one row per CDR3 protein. Of hundreds of thousands of distinct CDR3 sequences listed, just under 45% are singletons. Uncontrolled infections, other autoimmune diseases, pregnancy or lactation led to exclusion of patients. The TCR comes from an adult man with Graves' disease, either hyperthyroidism or ophthalmopathy (not recorded which). The chain couples TRBV5-1 to TRBJ2-7, with 11 bases that match TRBD2. Input material: peripheral blood or thyroid tissue (not recorded which). The CDR3 protein is CASIPGLAADEQYF. The CDR3 region has the DNA TGCGCCAGCATTCCGGGACTAGCGGCAGACGAGCAGTACTTC.